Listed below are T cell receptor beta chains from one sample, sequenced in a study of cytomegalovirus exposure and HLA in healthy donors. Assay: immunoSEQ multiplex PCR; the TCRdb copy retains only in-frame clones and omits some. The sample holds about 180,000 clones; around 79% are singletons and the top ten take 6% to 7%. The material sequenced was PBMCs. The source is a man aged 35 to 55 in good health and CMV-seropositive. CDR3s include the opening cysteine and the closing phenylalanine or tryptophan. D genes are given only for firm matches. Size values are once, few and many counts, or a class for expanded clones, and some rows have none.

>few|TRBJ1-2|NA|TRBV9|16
CASSPSPLGRDYGYTF
TGTGCCAGCAGCCCTTCCCCTTTGGGCAGGGACTATGGCTACACCTTC
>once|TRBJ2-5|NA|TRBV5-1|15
CASTLLGGMRETQYF
TGCGCCAGCACCCTGCTGGGGGGAATGAGAGAGACCCAGTACTTC
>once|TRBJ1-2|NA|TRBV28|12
CASSPERYGYTF
TGTGCCAGCAGCCCGGAGCGATATGGCTACACCTTC
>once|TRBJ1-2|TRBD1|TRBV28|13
CASSEDRNYGYTF
TGTGCCAGCAGTGAGGACAGGAACTATGGCTACACCTTC
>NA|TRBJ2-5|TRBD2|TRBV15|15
CATSRDRGGIETQYF
TGTGCCACCAGCAGAGATAGGGGAGGGATCGAGACCCAGTACTTC
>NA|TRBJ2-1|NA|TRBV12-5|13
CASGRLVPNEQFF
TGTGCTAGTGGGCGACTAGTTCCCAATGAGCAGTTCTTC
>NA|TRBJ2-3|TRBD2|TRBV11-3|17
CASSFRTSGSSTDTQYF
TGTGCCAGCAGCTTCCGGACTAGCGGGTCTAGCACAGATACGCAGTATTTT
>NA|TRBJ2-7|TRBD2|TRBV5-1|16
CASSLVSGTKSYEQYF
TGCGCCAGCAGCTTGGTCAGCGGGACTAAATCCTACGAGCAGTACTTC
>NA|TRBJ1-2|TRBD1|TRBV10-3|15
CAISDSGQGNYGYTF
TGTGCCATCAGCGATTCGGGACAGGGAAACTATGGCTACACCTTC
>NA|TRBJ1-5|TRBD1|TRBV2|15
CACRVGTGDDQPQHF
TGTGCCTGTCGGGTGGGGACAGGGGATGATCAGCCCCAGCATTTT
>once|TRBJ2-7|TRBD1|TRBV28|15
CASRRTGTGIYEQYF
TGTGCCAGCAGACGAACCGGGACAGGGATCTACGAGCAGTACTTC
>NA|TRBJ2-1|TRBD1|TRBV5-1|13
CASSDDRVNEQFF
TGCGCCAGCAGCGATGACAGGGTAAATGAGCAGTTCTTC
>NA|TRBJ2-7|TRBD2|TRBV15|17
CATSRDRGSGSLYEQYF
TGTGCCACCAGCAGAGATCGGGGTAGCGGGAGTTTATACGAGCAGTACTTC
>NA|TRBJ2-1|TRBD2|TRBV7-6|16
CASSLETSGPYNEQFF
TGTGCCAGCAGCTTGGAGACTAGCGGCCCCTACAATGAGCAGTTCTTC
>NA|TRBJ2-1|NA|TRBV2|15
CASSEDRAGNNEQFF
TGTGCCAGCAGTGAAGATCGAGCGGGCAACAATGAGCAGTTCTTC
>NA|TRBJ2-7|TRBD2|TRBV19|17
CASSPTRTSGRSGEQYF
TGTGCCAGTAGTCCAACCCGGACTAGCGGGAGATCGGGCGAGCAGTACTTC
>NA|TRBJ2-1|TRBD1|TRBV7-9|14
CASSAGTGANEQFF
TGTGCCAGCAGCGCCGGGACAGGGGCGAATGAGCAGTTCTTC
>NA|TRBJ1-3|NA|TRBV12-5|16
CASGPGLLLPGNTIYF
TGTGCTAGTGGCCCGGGACTGCTGCTACCTGGAAACACCATATATTTT
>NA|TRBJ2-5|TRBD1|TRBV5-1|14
CASSFGTGEETQYF
TGCGCCAGCAGCTTTGGGACAGGGGAAGAGACCCAGTACTTC
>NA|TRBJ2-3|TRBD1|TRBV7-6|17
CASSPGQGSLGTDTQYF
TGTGCCAGCAGCCCGGGACAGGGGTCCCTGGGCACAGATACGCAGTATTTT
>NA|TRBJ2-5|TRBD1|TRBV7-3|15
CASSPGRGRRETQYF
TGTGCCAGCAGCCCCGGCAGGGGGCGCCGGGAGACCCAGTACTTC
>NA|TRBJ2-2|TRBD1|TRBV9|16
CASSEQGATNTGELFF
TGTGCCAGCAGCGAACAGGGGGCAACCAACACCGGGGAGCTGTTTTTT
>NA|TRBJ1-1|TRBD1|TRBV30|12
CAWSDRGLAAFF
TGTGCCTGGAGTGACAGGGGGCTGGCAGCTTTCTTT
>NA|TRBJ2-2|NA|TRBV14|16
CASSQEGGSNTGELFF
TGTGCCAGCAGCCAAGAAGGAGGGAGTAACACCGGGGAGCTGTTTTTT
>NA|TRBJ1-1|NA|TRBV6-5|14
CASSYQGAGTEAFF
TGTGCCAGCAGTTACCAGGGTGCCGGGACTGAAGCTTTCTTT
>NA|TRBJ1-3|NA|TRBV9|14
CASSVEASGNTIYF
TGTGCCAGCAGCGTTGAAGCCTCTGGAAACACCATATATTTT
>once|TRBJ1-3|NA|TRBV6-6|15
CASSYKGAAGNTIYF
TGTGCCAGCAGTTACAAAGGGGCGGCTGGAAACACCATATATTTT
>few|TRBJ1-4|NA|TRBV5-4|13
CASSLPRDEKLFF
TGTGCCAGCAGCTTGCCCAGGGATGAAAAACTGTTTTTT
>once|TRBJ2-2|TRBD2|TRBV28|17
CAGRGLAGGPNTGELFF
TGTGCCGGCCGAGGGCTAGCGGGAGGGCCGAACACCGGGGAGCTGTTTTTT
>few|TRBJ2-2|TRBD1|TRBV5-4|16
CASSFRAYRGAGELFF
TGTGCCAGCAGCTTTAGGGCGTACAGGGGAGCCGGGGAGCTGTTTTTT
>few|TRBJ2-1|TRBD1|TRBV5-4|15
CASSLTGESYNEQFF
TGTGCCAGCAGTCTGACAGGGGAATCCTACAATGAGCAGTTCTTC
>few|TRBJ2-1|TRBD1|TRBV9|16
CASSTTGTGGKYEQFF
TGTGCCAGCAGCACAACCGGGACAGGGGGCAAATATGAGCAGTTCTTC
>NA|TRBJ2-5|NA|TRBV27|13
CASSRGPVETQYF
TGTGCCAGCAGTCGCGGCCCAGTTGAGACCCAGTACTTC
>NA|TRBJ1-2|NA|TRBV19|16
CASSPTPRTVSYGYTF
TGTGCCAGTAGTCCAACACCTCGGACAGTTTCTTATGGCTACACCTTC
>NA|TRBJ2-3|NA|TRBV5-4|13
CASSLAGTDTQYF
TGTGCCAGCAGCTTGGCGGGCACAGATACGCAGTATTTT
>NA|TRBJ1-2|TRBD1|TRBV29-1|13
CSVSGQGGYGYTF
TGCAGCGTTTCGGGACAGGGTGGTTATGGCTACACCTTC
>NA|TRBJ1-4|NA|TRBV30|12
CASKRANEKLFF
TGTGCCTCAAAACGGGCTAATGAAAAACTGTTTTTT
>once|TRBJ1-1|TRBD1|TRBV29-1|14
CSVLRTGANTEAFF
TGCAGCGTCCTGCGGACAGGGGCCAACACTGAAGCTTTCTTT
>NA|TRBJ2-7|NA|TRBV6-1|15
CASSEIGDSSYEQYF
TGTGCCAGCAGTGAAATTGGAGACAGTTCCTACGAGCAGTACTTC
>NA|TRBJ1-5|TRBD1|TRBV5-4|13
CARDRGRYQPQHF
TGTGCCAGAGACAGGGGTCGTTATCAGCCCCAGCATTTT
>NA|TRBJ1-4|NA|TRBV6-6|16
CASSFRPQGANEKLFF
TGTGCCAGCAGTTTTCGCCCACAGGGAGCTAATGAAAAACTGTTTTTT
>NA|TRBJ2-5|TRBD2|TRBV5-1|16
CASSLISGGIQETQYF
TGCGCCAGCAGCTTGATATCGGGAGGGATCCAAGAGACCCAGTACTTC
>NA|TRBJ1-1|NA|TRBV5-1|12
CASSLGSGNAFF
TGCGCCAGCAGCTTGGGTTCAGGGAATGCTTTCTTT
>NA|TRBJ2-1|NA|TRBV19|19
CASSQAGAGGGSSYNEQFF
TGTGCCAGTAGTCAAGCAGGGGCCGGGGGCGGGAGCTCCTACAATGAGCAGTTCTTC
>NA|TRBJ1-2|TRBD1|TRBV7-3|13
CASSLIQGDGYTF
TGTGCCAGCAGCTTAATCCAGGGGGATGGCTACACCTTC
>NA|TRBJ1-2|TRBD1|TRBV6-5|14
CASSSRDRLLGYTF
TGTGCCAGCAGTAGCCGGGACAGGTTGCTCGGCTACACCTTC
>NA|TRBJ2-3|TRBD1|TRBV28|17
CASSTDRTGSSTDTQYF
TGTGCCAGCAGTACCGATCGGACAGGTTCTAGCACAGATACGCAGTATTTT
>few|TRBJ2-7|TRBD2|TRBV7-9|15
CASSGRLAGFNEQYF
TGTGCCAGCAGCGGGCGACTAGCGGGATTCAACGAGCAGTACTTC
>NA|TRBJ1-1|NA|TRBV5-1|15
CASRVSRVMNTEAFF
TGCGCCAGCAGGGTGAGTCGAGTTATGAACACTGAAGCTTTCTTT
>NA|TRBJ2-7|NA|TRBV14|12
CASSHGSYEQYF
TGTGCCAGCAGTCACGGGTCCTACGAGCAGTACTTC
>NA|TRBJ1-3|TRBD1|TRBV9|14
CASSDRGTGNTIYF
TGTGCCAGCAGCGACAGGGGCACTGGAAACACCATATATTTT
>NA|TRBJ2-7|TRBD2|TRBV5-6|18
CASSPERTSGSRTYEQYF
TGTGCCAGCAGCCCCGAACGGACTAGCGGGAGCCGGACCTACGAGCAGTACTTC
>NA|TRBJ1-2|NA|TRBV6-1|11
CASSDGVGYTF
TGTGCCAGCAGTGACGGGGTTGGCTACACCTTC
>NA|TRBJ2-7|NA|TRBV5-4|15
CASSLGTYGGYEQYF
TGTGCCAGCAGCTTGGGAACGTACGGGGGATACGAGCAGTACTTC
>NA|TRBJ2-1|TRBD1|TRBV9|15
CASSGPGQGGDEQFF
TGTGCCAGCAGCGGTCCGGGACAGGGAGGCGATGAGCAGTTCTTC
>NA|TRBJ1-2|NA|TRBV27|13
CASSSGQNYGYTF
TGTGCCAGCAGTAGCGGACAGAACTATGGCTACACCTTC
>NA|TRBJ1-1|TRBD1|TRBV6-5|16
CASSYFSTGRNTEAFF
TGTGCCAGCAGTTACTTCTCGACAGGGAGGAACACTGAAGCTTTCTTT
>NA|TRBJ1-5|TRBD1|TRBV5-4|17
CASSTGPGTGENQPQHF
TGTGCCAGCAGCACGGGTCCCGGGACAGGGGAGAACCAGCCCCAGCATTTT
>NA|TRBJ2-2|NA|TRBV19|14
CASSILGNTGELFF
TGTGCCAGTAGTATACTCGGGAACACCGGGGAGCTGTTTTTT